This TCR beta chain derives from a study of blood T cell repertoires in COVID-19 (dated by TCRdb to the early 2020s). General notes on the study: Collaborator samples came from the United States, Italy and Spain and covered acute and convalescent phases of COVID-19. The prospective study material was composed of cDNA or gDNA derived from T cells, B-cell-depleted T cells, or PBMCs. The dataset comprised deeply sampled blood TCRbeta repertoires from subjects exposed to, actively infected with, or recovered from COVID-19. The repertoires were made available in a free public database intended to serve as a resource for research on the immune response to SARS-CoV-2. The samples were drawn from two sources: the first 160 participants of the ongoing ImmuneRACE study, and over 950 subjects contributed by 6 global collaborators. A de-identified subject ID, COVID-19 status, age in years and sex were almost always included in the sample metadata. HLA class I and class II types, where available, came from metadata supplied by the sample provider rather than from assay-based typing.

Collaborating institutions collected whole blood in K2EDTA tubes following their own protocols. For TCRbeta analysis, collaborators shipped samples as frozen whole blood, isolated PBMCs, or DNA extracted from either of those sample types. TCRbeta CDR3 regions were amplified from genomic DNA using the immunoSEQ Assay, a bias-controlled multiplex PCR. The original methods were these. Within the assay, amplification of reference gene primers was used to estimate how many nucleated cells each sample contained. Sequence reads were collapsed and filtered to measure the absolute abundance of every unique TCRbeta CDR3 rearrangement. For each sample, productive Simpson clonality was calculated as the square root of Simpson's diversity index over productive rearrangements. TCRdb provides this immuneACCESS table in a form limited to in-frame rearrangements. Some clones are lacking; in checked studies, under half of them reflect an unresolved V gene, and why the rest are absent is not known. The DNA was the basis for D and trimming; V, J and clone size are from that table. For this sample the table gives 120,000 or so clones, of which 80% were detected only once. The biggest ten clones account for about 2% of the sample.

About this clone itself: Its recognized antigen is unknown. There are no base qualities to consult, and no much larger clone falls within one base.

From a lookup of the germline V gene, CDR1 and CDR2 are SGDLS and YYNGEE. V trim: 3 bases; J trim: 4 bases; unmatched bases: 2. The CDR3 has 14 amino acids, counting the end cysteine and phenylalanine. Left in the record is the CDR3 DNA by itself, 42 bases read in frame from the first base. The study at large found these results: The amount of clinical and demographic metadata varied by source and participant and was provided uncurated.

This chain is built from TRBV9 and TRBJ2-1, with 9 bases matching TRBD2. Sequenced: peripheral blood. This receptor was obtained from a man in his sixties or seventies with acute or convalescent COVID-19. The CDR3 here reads CASSAGLAYNEQFF. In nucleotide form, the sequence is TGTGCCAGCAGCGCGGGACTAGCATACAATGAGCAGTTCTTC. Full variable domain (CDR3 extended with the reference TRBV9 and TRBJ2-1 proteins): DSGVTQTPKHLITATGQRVTLRCSPRSGDLSVYWYQQSLDQGLQFLIQYYNGEERAKGNILERFSAQQFPDLHSELNLSSLELGDSALYFCASSAGLAYNEQFFGPGTRLTVL.